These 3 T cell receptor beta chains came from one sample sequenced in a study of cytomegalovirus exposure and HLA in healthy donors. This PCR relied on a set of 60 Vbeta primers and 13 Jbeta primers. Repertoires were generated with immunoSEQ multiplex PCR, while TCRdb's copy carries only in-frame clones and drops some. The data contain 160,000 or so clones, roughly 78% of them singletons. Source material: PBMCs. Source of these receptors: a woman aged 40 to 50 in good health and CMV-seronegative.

The chain's CDR3 is CASSLASLAGGPGYEQYF. In DNA form, the CDR3 reads TGTGCCAGCAGCTTAGCGAGCCTAGCGGGAGGGCCGGGCTACGAGCAGTACTTC. The rearrangement joins TRBV7-2 to TRBJ2-7; TRBD2 matches 12 bases. The V and J ends lost 0 bases and 3 bases, in that order; junction bases with no gene match: 9. The CDR3 spans 18 residues. Germline assignment: CDR1 SGHTA and CDR2 FQGNSA.

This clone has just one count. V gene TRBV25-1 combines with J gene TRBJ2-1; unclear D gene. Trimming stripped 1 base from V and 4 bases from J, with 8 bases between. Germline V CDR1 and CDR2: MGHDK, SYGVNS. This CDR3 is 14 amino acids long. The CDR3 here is CASSESNSYNEQFF. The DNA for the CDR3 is TGTGCCAGCAGTGAATCTAACTCATACAATGAGCAGTTCTTC.

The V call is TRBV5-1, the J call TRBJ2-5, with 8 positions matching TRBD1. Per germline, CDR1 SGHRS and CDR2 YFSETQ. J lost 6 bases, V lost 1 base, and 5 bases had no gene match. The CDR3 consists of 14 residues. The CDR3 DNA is TGCGCCAGCAGCTTGAGCGACAGGGGACAGACCCAGTACTTC. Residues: CASSLSDRGQTQYF.